Listed below are T cell receptor beta chains from one sample, sequenced in a study of T-cell memory formation after mild COVID-19. MiXCR, run by TCRdb on the 5' RACE reads, gives a single entry per CDR3 protein. Of some 310,000 distinct CDR3 sequences listed, approximately 22% are singletons. The material sequenced was PBMCs or a T cell subset sorted from them (not recorded which). Source of these receptors: a man aged 18 to 29 who had mild COVID-19 (a few samples of this study predate the infection). Cell type and time point are not known. The CDR3 runs from the conserved cysteine through the conserved F or W. Fields, in order: D gene, J gene, clone size, V gene, CDR3 protein, CDR3 DNA. A D gene is named only where the DNA matches it firmly. Clone size is shown for a subset of rows, as once, few, many or a class of expanded clone.

>NA|TRBJ1-1|few|TRBV7-8
CASSLKRVPNTEAFF
TGTGCCAGCAGCTTAAAGAGGGTGCCGAACACTGAAGCTTTCTTT
>TRBD2|TRBJ2-1|many|TRBV7-2
CASSSFAGGEDEQFF
TGTGCCAGCAGCTCATTCGCGGGGGGTGAGGATGAGCAGTTCTTC
>NA|TRBJ2-3|NA|TRBV7-6
CASSFGGAGRTDTQYF
TGTGCCAGCAGCTTTGGGGGAGCGGGCCGCACAGATACGCAGTATTTT
>NA|TRBJ1-6|NA|TRBV12-3/TRBV12-4
CASTNRVSPLHF
TGTGCCAGCACCAACAGGGTTTCACCCCTCCACTTT
>NA|TRBJ2-1|NA|TRBV6-2/TRBV6-3
CASSSGSGDYNEQFF
TGTGCCAGCAGTTCTGGGTCAGGGGATTACAATGAGCAGTTCTTC
>TRBD1|TRBJ2-5|NA|TRBV12-3/TRBV12-4
CASSLGDRVSGETQYF
TGTGCCAGCAGTTTAGGGGACAGGGTGTCAGGAGAGACCCAGTACTTC
>NA|TRBJ2-3|NA|TRBV12-3/TRBV12-4
CASRVGPSTDTQYF
TGTGCCAGCCGGGTAGGGCCCAGTACAGATACGCAGTATTTT
>NA|TRBJ2-3|NA|TRBV25-1
CASDGGTQYF
TGTGCCAGCGACGGGGGTACGCAGTATTTT
>TRBD1|TRBJ2-2|NA|TRBV28
CASIEWGTGFTGELFF
TGTGCCAGCATCGAGTGGGGGACAGGATTCACCGGGGAGCTGTTTTTT
>NA|TRBJ2-6|NA|TRBV11-2
CASSHGGVFGANVLTF
TGTGCCAGCAGTCATGGCGGGGTCTTTGGGGCCAACGTCCTGACTTTC
>NA|TRBJ2-2|NA|TRBV12-3/TRBV12-4
CASRPGLSTNTGELFF
TGTGCCAGCAGACCAGGGTTGTCTACTAACACCGGGGAGCTGTTTTTT
>TRBD1|TRBJ2-5|many|TRBV29-1
CSGQGLGETQYF
TGCAGCGGACAGGGGTTGGGAGAGACCCAGTACTTC
>TRBD2|TRBJ2-5|few|TRBV5-1
CASSPLSGGQETQYF
TGCGCCAGCAGCCCTCTTAGCGGGGGGCAAGAGACCCAGTACTTC
>NA|TRBJ2-3|few|TRBV7-9
CASSLADRTDTQYF
TGTGCCAGCAGCTTAGCTGACCGGACAGATACGCAGTATTTT
>TRBD1|TRBJ1-2|few|TRBV7-2
CASSFDRVEGYTF
TGTGCCAGCAGCTTTGACAGGGTGGAAGGCTACACCTTC
>NA|TRBJ1-5|NA|TRBV6-5
CASRRNREANQPQHF
TGTGCCAGCAGAAGAAACAGGGAGGCCAATCAGCCCCAGCATTTT
>NA|TRBJ1-1|NA|TRBV18
CASSQPTESTEAFF
TGTGCCAGCTCACAACCGACGGAATCCACTGAAGCTTTCTTT
>NA|TRBJ2-3|NA|TRBV12-3/TRBV12-4
CATASPNTQYF
TGTGCCACCGCTTCCCCAAATACGCAGTATTTT
>NA|TRBJ1-4|NA|TRBV7-2
CASSLGEGRELFF
TGTGCCAGCAGCTTAGGCGAGGGAAGGGAACTGTTTTTT
>TRBD2|TRBJ2-1|NA|TRBV5-1
CASSLGPGGEQFF
TGCGCCAGCAGCTTGGGGCCGGGGGGTGAGCAGTTCTTC
>NA|TRBJ1-1|few|TRBV12-3/TRBV12-4
CASSVRGSNTEAFF
TGTGCCAGCAGTGTCCGGGGGTCCAACACTGAAGCTTTCTTT
>NA|TRBJ1-2|few|TRBV5-6
CASSPWMVPLGYTF
TGTGCCAGCAGCCCCTGGATGGTCCCACTAGGCTACACCTTC
>NA|TRBJ1-1|NA|TRBV9
CASSVGSGMNTEAFF
TGTGCCAGCAGCGTAGGGTCTGGTATGAACACTGAAGCTTTCTTT
>NA|TRBJ2-3|NA|TRBV20-1
CSARAAGYTQYF
TGCAGTGCTCGCGCAGCAGGGTATACGCAGTATTTT
>NA|TRBJ2-4|NA|TRBV6-5
CASSFNPGPKNIQYF
TGTGCCAGCAGTTTCAACCCTGGGCCAAAAAACATTCAGTACTTC
>TRBD1|TRBJ2-4|NA|TRBV11-2
CASSEQGQNIQYF
TGTGCCAGCAGCGAACAGGGGCAAAACATTCAGTACTTC
>NA|TRBJ2-1|NA|TRBV5-4
CASSEGGPIEQFF
TGTGCCAGCAGCGAGGGGGGCCCAATTGAGCAGTTCTTC
>TRBD1|TRBJ1-5|NA|TRBV6-5
CASRRSGTGNQPQHF
TGTGCCAGCAGACGAAGCGGGACAGGTAATCAGCCCCAGCATTTT
>NA|TRBJ1-4|NA|TRBV7-2
CASSRDSTTNEKLFF
TGTGCCAGCAGCCGCGACAGTACAACTAATGAAAAACTGTTTTTT
>NA|TRBJ2-1|few|TRBV9
CASSSTVASYNEQFF
TGTGCCAGCAGCTCAACCGTTGCCTCCTACAATGAGCAGTTCTTC
>NA|TRBJ2-2|many|TRBV7-8
CASSLPYTGELFF
TGTGCCAGCAGCTTACCATACACCGGGGAGCTGTTTTTT
>TRBD1|TRBJ2-4|many|TRBV7-2
CASSLGGRGTMLAKNIQYF
TGTGCCAGCAGCTTAGGAGGCAGGGGGACCATGTTGGCCAAAAACATTCAGTACTTC
>NA|TRBJ2-3|few|TRBV18
CASSPRPGPEDTQYF
TGTGCCAGCTCACCACGGCCAGGGCCAGAAGATACGCAGTATTTT
>NA|TRBJ2-3|many|TRBV4-1
CASSQVTRGREGGTQYF
TGCGCCAGCAGCCAAGTCACCCGGGGCAGGGAAGGAGGTACGCAGTATTTT
>TRBD1|TRBJ2-7|few|TRBV5-6
CASSFRGFYEQYF
TGTGCCAGCAGCTTCAGGGGGTTCTACGAGCAGTACTTC
>NA|TRBJ1-2|once|TRBV3-1
CASSPRFWEDYYGYTF
TGTGCCAGCAGCCCCCGTTTCTGGGAGGACTACTATGGCTACACCTTC
>NA|TRBJ2-4|NA|TRBV5-1
CLRGVTKNIQYF
TGCCTGCGAGGGGTTACCAAAAACATTCAGTACTTC
>NA|TRBJ2-1|NA|TRBV5-1
CASSEGTAPSSYNEQFF
TGCGCCAGCAGCGAGGGGACGGCCCCTAGCTCCTACAATGAGCAGTTCTTC
>NA|TRBJ2-7|few|TRBV7-2
CASSYQGGGHEQYF
TGTGCCAGCAGCTATCAGGGGGGCGGCCACGAGCAGTACTTC
>NA|TRBJ1-2|NA|TRBV5-1
CASSLARDGYTF
TGCGCCAGCAGCTTGGCACGGGATGGCTACACCTTC
>NA|TRBJ2-7|once|TRBV9
CASSVGGTWGEQYF
TGTGCCAGCAGCGTAGGAGGCACATGGGGCGAGCAGTACTTC